This is a list of T cell receptor beta chains from one sample in a study of blood T cell repertoires in COVID-19. The table came from immunoSEQ multiplex PCR; TCRdb's copy has only in-frame clones and leaves some out. Altogether about 330,000 clones are present, roughly 83% being singletons, with the ten largest covering around 1.5%. Sequencing was done on a sample of peripheral blood. These receptors were taken from a woman aged 45-65 years with acute or convalescent COVID-19. The CDR3 runs from the conserved cysteine through the conserved F or W. The D gene is left open where the match is weak. Part of the rows lack a size; the others show once, few, many or a class for expanded clones.

TRBV5-4	TRBJ2-1	.	TRBD2	TGTGCCAGCAGCTTGCAAGCGGGAGGTGGGTCCAATGAGCAGTTCTTC	CASSLQAGGGSNEQFF
TRBV27	TRBJ2-2	.	.	TGTGCCACCTTGGGAGTTAACACCGGGGAGCTGTTTTTT	CATLGVNTGELFF
TRBV30	TRBJ1-5	.	TRBD1	TGTGCCTGGAGTGTAGGGACAGCGCAGCCCCAGCATTTT	CAWSVGTAQPQHF
TRBV9	TRBJ2-7	.	.	TGTGCCAGCAGCGTAGGTCCCGATATTGTGAGCTACGAGCAGTACTTC	CASSVGPDIVSYEQYF
TRBV10-1	TRBJ2-3	.	.	TGCGCCAGCAGTGTAGTTGTCAGGGTGAAAGATACGCAGTATTTT	CASSVVVRVKDTQYF
TRBV28	TRBJ1-3	.	.	TGTGCCAGCAGTTTGGCGGGTGCCGGAAACACCATATATTTT	CASSLAGAGNTIYF
TRBV19	TRBJ1-5	few	.	TGTGCCAGTACCCTACCCGGACGGGAAAATCAGCCCCAGCATTTT	CASTLPGRENQPQHF
TRBV2	TRBJ2-5	.	TRBD1	TGTGCCAGCAGGGGACAGGGGGCGCGGTACTTC	CASRGQGARYF
TRBV15	TRBJ1-1	once	.	TGTGCCACCAGCATAGCTCCGACGGCGGCGAACACTGAAGCTTTCTTT	CATSIAPTAANTEAFF
TRBV19	TRBJ1-2	.	.	TGTGCCACAAGTAGGTGGGGCGCGAACTATGGCTACACCTTC	CATSRWGANYGYTF
TRBV29-1	TRBJ2-1	.	TRBD2	TGCAGCGTTGAAGTAGCGGGAAGGTTTTTCTCCTACAATGAGCAGTTCTTC	CSVEVAGRFFSYNEQFF
TRBV7-2	TRBJ2-7	.	.	TGTGCCAGCAGCCCATTCCCTGGCTGGGGCGACGAGCAGTACTTC	CASSPFPGWGDEQYF
TRBV7-2	TRBJ2-3	.	.	TGTGCCAGCAGCTTATCTCGGATCTCCGGGGATACGCAGTATTTT	CASSLSRISGDTQYF
TRBV7-8	TRBJ2-7	.	TRBD1	TGTGCCAGCAGTTCACAGGGGTACTACGAGCAGTACTTC	CASSSQGYYEQYF
TRBV21-1	TRBJ2-2	.	.	TGTGCCAGCAGCAAAGAAGACAGGGGTCCCACCGGGGAGCTGTTTTTT	CASSKEDRGPTGELFF
TRBV18	TRBJ1-4	.	.	TGTGCCAGCTCACCTTCCGGGACTAATGAAAAACTGTTTTTT	CASSPSGTNEKLFF